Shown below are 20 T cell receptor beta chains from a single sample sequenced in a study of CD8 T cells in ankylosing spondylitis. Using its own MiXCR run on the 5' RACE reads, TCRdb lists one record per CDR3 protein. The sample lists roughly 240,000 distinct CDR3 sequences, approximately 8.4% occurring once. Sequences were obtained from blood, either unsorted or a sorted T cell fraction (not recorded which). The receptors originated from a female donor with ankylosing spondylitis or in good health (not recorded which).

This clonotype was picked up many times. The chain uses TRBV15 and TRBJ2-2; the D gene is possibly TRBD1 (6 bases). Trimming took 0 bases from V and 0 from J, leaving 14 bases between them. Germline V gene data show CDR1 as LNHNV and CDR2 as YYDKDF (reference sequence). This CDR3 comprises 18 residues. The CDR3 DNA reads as TGTGCCACCAGCAGAGATCTGACGGCAGGGGCGAACACCGGGGAGCTGTTTTTT. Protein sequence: CATSRDLTAGANTGELFF.

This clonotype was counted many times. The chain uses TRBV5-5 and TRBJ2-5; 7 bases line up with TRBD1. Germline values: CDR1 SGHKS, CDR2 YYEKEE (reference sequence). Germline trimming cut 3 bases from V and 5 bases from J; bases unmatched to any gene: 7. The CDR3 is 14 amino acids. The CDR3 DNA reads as TGTGCCAGCAGCTCCTTAGGGGGCAAGGAGACCCAGTACTTC. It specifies CASSSLGGKETQYF.

The CDR3 sequence is CSADGTTLPTDTQYF. CDR3 bases: TGCAGTGCCGACGGGACAACGCTCCCCACAGATACGCAGTATTTT. This chain uses TRBV20-1 with TRBJ2-3, with TRBD1 as a possible D gene (6 bases). Looked up from germline, CDR1 is DFQATT and CDR2 is SNEGSKA (reference sequence). The V end was cut by 6 bases, the J end by 2 bases, with 18 bases between. CDR3 length: 15 residues.

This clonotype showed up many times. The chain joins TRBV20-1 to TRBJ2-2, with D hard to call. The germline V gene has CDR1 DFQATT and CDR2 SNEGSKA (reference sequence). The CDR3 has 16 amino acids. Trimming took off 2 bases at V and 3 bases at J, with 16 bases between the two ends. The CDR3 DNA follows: TGCAGTGCTAGACCCCCCCCGATCTCCGACACCGGGGAGCTGTTTTTT. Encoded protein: CSARPPPISDTGELFF.

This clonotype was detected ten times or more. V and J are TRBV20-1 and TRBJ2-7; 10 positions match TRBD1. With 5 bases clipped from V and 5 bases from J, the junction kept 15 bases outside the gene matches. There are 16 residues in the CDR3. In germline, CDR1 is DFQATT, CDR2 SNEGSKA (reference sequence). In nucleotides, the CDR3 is TGCAGTGCTCCGGACAGGGGGGCGGGAGTTGGGAACGAGCAGTACTTC. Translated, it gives CSAPDRGAGVGNEQYF.

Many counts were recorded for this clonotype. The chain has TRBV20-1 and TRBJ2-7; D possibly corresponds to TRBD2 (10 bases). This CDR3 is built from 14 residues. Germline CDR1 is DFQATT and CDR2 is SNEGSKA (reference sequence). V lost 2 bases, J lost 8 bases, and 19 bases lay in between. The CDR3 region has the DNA TGCAGTGCTAGACAGACAGGGGGACTAGCGCAGCAGTACTTC. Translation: CSARQTGGLAQQYF.

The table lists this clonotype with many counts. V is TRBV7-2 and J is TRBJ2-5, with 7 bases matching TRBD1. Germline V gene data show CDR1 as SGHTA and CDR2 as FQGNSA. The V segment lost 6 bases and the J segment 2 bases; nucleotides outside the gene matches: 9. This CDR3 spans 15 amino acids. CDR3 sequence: CASSPGTDVQETQYF. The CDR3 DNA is TGTGCCAGCAGTCCCGGGACAGATGTACAAGAGACCCAGTACTTC.

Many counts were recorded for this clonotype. The CDR3 DNA reads as TGTGCCAGCAGCGCCTGGGACAGGCGAACGACCCCTGAAGCTTTCTTT. It is translated as CASSAWDRRTTPEAFF. This chain connects TRBV7-2 to TRBJ1-1, with TRBD1 matching over 8 bases. Germline assignment: CDR1 SGHTA and CDR2 FQGNSA. The length of the CDR3 is 16 residues. Trimming took 5 bases from V and 6 from J; bases not matched to a gene: 14.

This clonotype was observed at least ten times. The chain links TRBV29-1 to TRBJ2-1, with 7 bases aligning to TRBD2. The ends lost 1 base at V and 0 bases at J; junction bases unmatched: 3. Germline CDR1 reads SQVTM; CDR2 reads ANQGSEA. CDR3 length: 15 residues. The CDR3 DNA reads TGCAGCGTTGAAGTTGGGAGGGTCTCCTACAATGAGCAGTTCTTC. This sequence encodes CSVEVGRVSYNEQFF.

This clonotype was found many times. The CDR3 DNA reads as TGTGCCACCCGGACTAGCGGGAGGCCATCCTACAATGAGCAGTTCTTC. Its protein product is CATRTSGRPSYNEQFF. The chain recombines TRBV10-3 with TRBJ2-1, with 14 bases aligning to TRBD2. The CDR3 spans 16 residues. The V gene end was trimmed by 10 bases and the J gene end by 1 base; junction bases not matched to a gene: 6. Germline values: CDR1 ENHRY, CDR2 SYGVKD.

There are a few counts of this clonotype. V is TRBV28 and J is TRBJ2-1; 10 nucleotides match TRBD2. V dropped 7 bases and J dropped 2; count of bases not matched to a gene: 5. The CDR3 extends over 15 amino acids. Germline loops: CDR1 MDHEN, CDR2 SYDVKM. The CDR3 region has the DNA TGTGCCAGCATCACCCTAGCGGGAGCCTACAATGAGCAGTTCTTC. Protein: CASITLAGAYNEQFF.

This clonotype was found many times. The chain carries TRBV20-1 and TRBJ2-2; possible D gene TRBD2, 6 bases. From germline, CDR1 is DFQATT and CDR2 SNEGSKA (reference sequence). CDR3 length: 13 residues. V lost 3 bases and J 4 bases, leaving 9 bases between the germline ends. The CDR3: CSASGSRTGELFF. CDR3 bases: TGCAGTGCTAGCGGGAGTCGCACCGGGGAGCTGTTTTTT.

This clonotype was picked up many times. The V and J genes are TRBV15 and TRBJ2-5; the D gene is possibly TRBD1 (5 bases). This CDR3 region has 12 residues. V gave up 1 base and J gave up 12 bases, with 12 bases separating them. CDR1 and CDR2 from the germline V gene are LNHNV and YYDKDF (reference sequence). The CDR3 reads CATSRAQDNKYF. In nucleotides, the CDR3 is TGTGCCACCAGCAGAGCACAGGACAACAAGTACTTC.

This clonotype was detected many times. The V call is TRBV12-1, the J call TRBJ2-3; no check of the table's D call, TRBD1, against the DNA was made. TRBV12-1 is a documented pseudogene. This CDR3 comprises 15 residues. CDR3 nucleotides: TGTGCCAGCAGCTTTGCGAGGACAAGCACAGATACGCAGTATTTT. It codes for CASSFARTSTDTQYF.

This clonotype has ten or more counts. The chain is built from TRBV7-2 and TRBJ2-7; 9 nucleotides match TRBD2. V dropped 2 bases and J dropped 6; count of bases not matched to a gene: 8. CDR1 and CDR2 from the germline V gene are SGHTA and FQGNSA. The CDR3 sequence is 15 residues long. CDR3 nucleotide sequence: TGTGCCAGCAGCTTACAATCCCAGACTAGCGGCGAGCAGTACTTC. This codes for CASSLQSQTSGEQYF.

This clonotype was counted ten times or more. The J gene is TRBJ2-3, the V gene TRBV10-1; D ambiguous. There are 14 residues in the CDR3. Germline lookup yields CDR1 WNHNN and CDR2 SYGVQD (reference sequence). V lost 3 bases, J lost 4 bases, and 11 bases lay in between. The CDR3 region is CASSEVKGADTQYF. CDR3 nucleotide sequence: TGCGCCAGCAGTGAAGTGAAAGGAGCAGATACGCAGTATTTT.

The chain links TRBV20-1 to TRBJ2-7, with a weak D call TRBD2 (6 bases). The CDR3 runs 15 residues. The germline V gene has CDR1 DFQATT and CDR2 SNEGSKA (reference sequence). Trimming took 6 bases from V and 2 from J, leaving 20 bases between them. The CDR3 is CSAAPLAGPTYEQYF. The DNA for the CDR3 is TGCAGTGCCGCTCCCCTGGCGGGACCGACCTACGAGCAGTACTTC.

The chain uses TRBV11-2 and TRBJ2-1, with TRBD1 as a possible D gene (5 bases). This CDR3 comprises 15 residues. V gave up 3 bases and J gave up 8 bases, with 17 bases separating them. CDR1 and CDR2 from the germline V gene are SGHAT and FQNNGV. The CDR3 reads CASSFWPQGNDEQFF. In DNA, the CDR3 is TGTGCCAGCAGCTTTTGGCCGCAGGGTAACGATGAGCAGTTCTTC.

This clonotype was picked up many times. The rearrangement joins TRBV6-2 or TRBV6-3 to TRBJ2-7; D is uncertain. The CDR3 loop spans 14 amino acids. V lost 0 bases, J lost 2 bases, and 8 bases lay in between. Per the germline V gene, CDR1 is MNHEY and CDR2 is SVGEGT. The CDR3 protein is CASSYSNGPYEQYF. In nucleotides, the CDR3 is TGTGCCAGCAGTTACTCGAACGGGCCCTACGAGCAGTACTTC.

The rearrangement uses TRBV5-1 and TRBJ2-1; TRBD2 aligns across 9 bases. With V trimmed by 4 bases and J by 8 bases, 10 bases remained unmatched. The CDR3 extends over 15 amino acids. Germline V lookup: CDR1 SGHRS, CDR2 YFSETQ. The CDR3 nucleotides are TGCGCCAGCAGCAACACAGGGACTAGCTGGGATGAGCAGTTCTTC. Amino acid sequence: CASSNTGTSWDEQFF. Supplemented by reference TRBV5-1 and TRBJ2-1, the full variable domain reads KAGVTQTPRYLIKTRGQQVTLSCSPISGHRSVSWYQQTPGQGLQFLFEYFSETQRNKGNFPGRFSGRQFSNSRSEMNVSTLELGDSALYLCASSNTGTSWDEQFFGPGTRLTVL.